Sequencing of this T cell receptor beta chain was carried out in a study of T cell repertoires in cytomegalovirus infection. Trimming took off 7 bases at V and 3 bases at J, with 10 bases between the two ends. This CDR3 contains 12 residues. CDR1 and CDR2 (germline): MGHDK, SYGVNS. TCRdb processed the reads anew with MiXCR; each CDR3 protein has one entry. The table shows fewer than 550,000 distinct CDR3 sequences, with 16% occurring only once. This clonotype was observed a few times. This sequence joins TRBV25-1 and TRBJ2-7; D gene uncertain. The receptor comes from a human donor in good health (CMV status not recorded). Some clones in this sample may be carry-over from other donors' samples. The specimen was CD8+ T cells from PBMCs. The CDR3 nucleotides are TGTGCCAGCACGACATCCTACTACGAGCAGTACTTC. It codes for CASTTSYYEQYF.